The 28 T cell receptor beta chains reported below all come from one sample, sequenced in a study of blood T cell repertoires in COVID-19. The assay was immunoSEQ multiplex PCR, and TCRdb's table has in-frame clones only and misses some. The data show about 140,000 clones, 65% to 85% seen once. Specimen: peripheral blood. Receptors were obtained from a woman aged 55-75 years with acute or convalescent COVID-19.

This clone was found once. This chain uses TRBV2 with TRBJ2-1; D gene uncertain. V was pared by 7 bases and J by 7 bases, with 20 bases between. The CDR3 runs to 15 residues. Germline lookup yields CDR1 SNHLY and CDR2 FYNNEI. The CDR3 is CASTPGWVVGNEQFF. The CDR3 bases are TGTGCCAGCACCCCCGGGTGGGTAGTCGGGAATGAGCAGTTCTTC.

V gene TRBV12-3 or TRBV12-4 combines with J gene TRBJ1-2; no firm D call. This CDR3 spans 13 amino acids. V gave up 2 bases and J gave up 4 bases, with 8 bases separating them. The CDR3 sequence is CASSLSPGYGYTF. DNA of the CDR3: TGTGCCAGCAGTTTATCCCCCGGCTATGGCTACACCTTC.

This clone has just a few counts. J is TRBJ2-1 and V is TRBV12-3 or TRBV12-4; no clear D. The V end was cut by 5 bases, the J end by 6 bases, with 5 bases between. This CDR3 is 11 amino acids long. The chain's CDR3 is CASSPGNEQFF. The DNA of the CDR3 is TGTGCCAGCAGTCCAGGCAATGAGCAGTTCTTC.

Only one count was recorded for this clone. This sequence joins TRBV5-5 and TRBJ1-2; 7 nucleotides align to TRBD1. The ends lost 4 bases at V and 4 bases at J; junction bases unmatched: 13. Per germline, CDR1 SGHKS and CDR2 YYEKEE (reference sequence). The CDR3 covers 16 residues. In nucleotides, the CDR3 is TGTGCCAGCAGCCGCAACTCAGGACAGGTGATCTATGGCTACACCTTC. Translation gives CASSRNSGQVIYGYTF.

The chain is built from TRBV27 and TRBJ1-2; TRBD1 is a possible D gene (6 bases). Germline CDR1 and CDR2: MNHEY and SMNVEV (reference sequence). The CDR3 is made up of 13 amino acids. With 5 bases removed from V and 4 bases from J, the gap between germline ends came to 11 bases. The CDR3 DNA reads as TGTGCCAGCAGTCCCAGGGGTCCCTATGGCTACACCTTC. Translation gives CASSPRGPYGYTF.

The rearrangement joins TRBV28 to TRBJ2-7; the D gene is possibly TRBD2 (6 bases). Germline V gene data show CDR1 as MDHEN and CDR2 as SYDVKM. V lost 3 bases to trimming and J lost 2 bases, with 11 bases between them. The CDR3 covers 14 residues. CDR3 DNA sequence: TGTGCCAGCAGTTTTGGGCGGGGAGCCTACGAGCAGTACTTC. Encoded protein: CASSFGRGAYEQYF.

The rearrangement uses TRBV19 and TRBJ2-2; 7 nucleotides match TRBD2. Trimming took 6 bases from V and 5 from J; bases not matched to a gene: 12. The CDR3 has 16 residues. CDR1 and CDR2 from the germline V gene are LNHDA and SQIVND (reference sequence). The CDR3 DNA sequence: TGTGCCAGTAGGAGGGGTCTAGCGGATATAACCGGGGAGCTGTTTTTT. This sequence encodes CASRRGLADITGELFF. Complete variable domain (other parts from reference TRBV19 and TRBJ2-2): DGGITQSPKYLFRKEGQNVTLSCEQNLNHDAMYWYRQDPGQGLRLIYYSQIVNDFQKGDIAEGYSVSREKKESFPLTVTSAQKNPTAFYLCASRRGLADITGELFFGEGSRLTVL.

This rearrangement joins TRBV6-9 to TRBJ2-7, with 10 bases fitting TRBD1. Looked up from germline, CDR1 is MNHGY and CDR2 is SVAAGI. The CDR3 has 15 residues. Trimming cost V 8 bases and J 5 bases; bases outside gene matches: 12. CDR3: CASQTDGTGVNEQYF. The CDR3 DNA sequence: TGTGCCAGCCAAACTGACGGGACAGGGGTCAACGAGCAGTACTTC.

The J gene is TRBJ2-2, the V gene TRBV19; D is undetermined. CDR1 and CDR2 from the germline V gene are LNHDA and SQIVND (reference sequence). This CDR3 spans 12 amino acids. The germline V and J ends were trimmed by 6 bases and 6 bases, with 8 bases remaining between them. DNA for the CDR3: TGTGCCAGTAGCCCCAGCGCCGGGGAGCTGTTTTTT. It is translated as CASSPSAGELFF.

The V call is TRBV28, the J call TRBJ2-7; 11 bases agree with TRBD2. Trimming removed 5 bases from V and 3 bases from J; junction bases left unmatched: 15. The V gene's germline CDR1 is MDHEN and CDR2 SYDVKM. The CDR3 extends over 18 amino acids. The chain's CDR3 is CASSTPTDTSGRVYEQYF. Here the CDR3 DNA reads TGTGCCAGCAGTACGCCGACGGATACTAGCGGGAGAGTCTACGAGCAGTACTTC.

This clone was observed a handful of times. This rearrangement joins TRBV30 to TRBJ1-2, with 7 bases aligning to TRBD1. V lost 2 bases and J lost 5; bases outside the gene matches: 17. Looked up from germline, CDR1 is GTSNPN and CDR2 is SVGIG (reference sequence). The length of the CDR3 is 17 residues. The CDR3: CAWSRGRLRDSTYGYTF. CDR3 nucleotide sequence: TGTGCCTGGAGTCGAGGTCGCCTCCGGGACAGCACATATGGCTACACCTTC.

This clone was detected once. The chain is built from TRBV5-1 and TRBJ1-3; D not resolved. CDR3 length: 14 residues. Germline CDR1 SGHRS, CDR2 YFSETQ. V gave up 0 bases and J gave up 4 bases, with 8 bases separating them. The CDR3 is CASSLAGRGNTIYF. CDR3 sequence (DNA): TGCGCCAGCAGCTTGGCAGGAAGGGGAAACACCATATATTTT.

This chain joins TRBV6-2 or TRBV6-3 and TRBJ1-5, with 10 bases matching TRBD1. Germline loops: CDR1 MNHEY, CDR2 SVGEGT. The length of the CDR3 is 13 residues. V shed 5 bases, J shed 6 bases, and the junction held 1 base outside the gene matches. CDR3 loop: CASSRTGGQPQHF. CDR3 sequence (DNA): TGTGCCAGCAGTCGGACAGGGGGTCAGCCCCAGCATTTT.

This clone has just a few counts. This chain links TRBV28 with TRBJ2-3; D gene uncertain. CDR1 and CDR2 from the germline V gene are MDHEN and SYDVKM. V was pared by 3 bases and J by 5 bases, with 6 bases between. This CDR3 spans 12 amino acids. CDR3 loop: CASSFGGDTQYF. Here the CDR3 DNA reads TGTGCCAGCAGTTTCGGTGGAGATACGCAGTATTTT.

V is TRBV4-3 and J is TRBJ2-7; maybe TRBD2 (6 bases). The V gene's germline CDR1 is LGHNA and CDR2 YSLEER. CDR3 length: 17 residues. The ends were cut back, 1 base at V and 6 bases at J, with 22 bases in the middle. CDR3 region: CASSQASSGLPYREQYF. The CDR3 DNA reads TGCGCCAGCAGCCAAGCTTCCTCGGGACTTCCCTACCGCGAGCAGTACTTC.

This clone turned up a few times. The rearrangement joins TRBV28 to TRBJ1-2; the D is unclear. The ends were cut back, 4 bases at V and 8 bases at J, with 14 bases in the middle. The V gene's germline CDR1 is MDHEN and CDR2 SYDVKM. The CDR3 has 13 residues. The CDR3 spells CASSSPSSRGYTF. CDR3 DNA sequence: TGTGCCAGCAGTTCTCCCAGCTCGAGGGGCTACACCTTC.

The chain recombines TRBV2 with TRBJ1-5; D gene uncertain. Per the germline V gene, CDR1 is SNHLY and CDR2 is FYNNEI. Trimming pared 7 bases from V and 6 bases from J, leaving 10 bases between. The CDR3 consists of 12 residues. CDR3 sequence: CASTRDGQPQHF. CDR3 DNA sequence: TGTGCCAGCACGAGGGATGGTCAGCCCCAGCATTTT.

The rearrangement uses TRBV24-1 and TRBJ2-1, with a tentative D call TRBD1 (6 bases). With 4 bases removed from V and 8 bases from J, the gap between germline ends came to 20 bases. The CDR3 is 16 residues long. Germline V gene sequence: CDR1 KGHDR, CDR2 SFDVKD. The CDR3 DNA reads as TGTGCCACCAGTGACCCACAGGGAAGGGTGGTTCATGAGCAGTTCTTC. Its protein is CATSDPQGRVVHEQFF.

The chain uses TRBV12-3 or TRBV12-4 and TRBJ2-5; D possibly corresponds to TRBD2 (5 bases). CDR3 length: 13 amino acids. Trimming removed 6 bases at V and 1 base at J, with 9 bases between. This CDR3 is CASSPGFQETQYF. Written as DNA, the CDR3 is TGTGCCAGCAGCCCGGGATTCCAAGAGACCCAGTACTTC.

This chain connects TRBV28 to TRBJ1-1; possible D gene TRBD1, 5 bases. The germline V and J ends were trimmed by 7 bases and 1 base, with 25 bases remaining between them. Germline CDR1 and CDR2: MDHEN and SYDVKM. The CDR3 has 18 residues. The CDR3 region has the DNA TGTGCCAGCACCGATTTTAAGACGCAGACAGAGAGGAACACTGAAGCTTTCTTT. This gives the protein CASTDFKTQTERNTEAFF.

This rearrangement joins TRBV27 to TRBJ2-1, with TRBD1 as a possible D gene (6 bases). Germline V gene lookup returns CDR1 MNHEY and CDR2 SMNVEV (reference sequence). Trimming took 5 bases from V and 1 from J, leaving 9 bases between them. The CDR3 covers 14 residues. In DNA form, the CDR3 reads TGTGCCAGCAGTGGACAGCCGTCCTACAATGAGCAGTTCTTC. This encodes CASSGQPSYNEQFF.

The chain couples TRBV3-1 (or the pseudogene TRBV3-2) to TRBJ2-3; 8 bases are shared with TRBD2. Germline values: CDR1 LGHDT, CDR2 YNNKEL (reference sequence). The CDR3 is made up of 14 amino acids. Germline trimming cut 5 bases from V and 3 bases from J; bases unmatched to any gene: 4. The CDR3 DNA reads TGTGCCAGCAGCTACCCGGGGGGGACAGATACGCAGTATTTT. The encoded protein is CASSYPGGTDTQYF.

The count of this clone is one. The J gene is TRBJ1-2, the V gene TRBV7-9; D is uncertain. Trimming removed 1 base from V and 0 bases from J, with 6 bases in between. Germline-derived CDR1 and CDR2 are SEHNR and FQNEAQ (reference sequence). CDR3 length: 14 amino acids. CDR3 in amino acids: CASSLGASNYGYTF. The CDR3 DNA follows: TGTGCCAGCAGCTTAGGAGCCTCTAACTATGGCTACACCTTC.

The CDR3 DNA sequence: TGTGCCACCAGCAAGGGGGACAGTAGCTCCTATAATTCACCCCTCCACTTT. It encodes CATSKGDSSSYNSPLHF. V and J are TRBV15 and TRBJ1-6; 7 nucleotides agree with TRBD1. Germline CDR1 and CDR2: LNHNV and YYDKDF (reference sequence). V lost 4 bases, J lost 0 bases, and 6 bases stayed unmatched. This CDR3 is 17 amino acids long.

The rearrangement links TRBV27 to TRBJ2-7; 9 bases line up with TRBD1. Unmatched junction bases numbered 4, after V lost 5 bases and J lost 2 bases. This CDR3 is 14 amino acids long. Germline CDR1 reads MNHEY; CDR2 reads SMNVEV (reference sequence). Written as DNA, the CDR3 is TGTGCCAGCAGTACCCGGGACAGGGCCTACGAGCAGTACTTC. Protein product: CASSTRDRAYEQYF.

The CDR3 reads CASSDGGQLSGANVLTF. The CDR3 nucleotides are TGTGCCAGCAGTGACGGGGGACAGCTCTCTGGGGCCAACGTCCTGACTTTC. The rearrangement uses TRBV6-4 and TRBJ2-6; 7 bases agree with TRBD1. This CDR3 region has 17 residues. J lost 0 bases, V lost 2 bases, and 4 bases had no gene match. The germline V gene encodes CDR1 MRHNA and CDR2 SNTAGT.

The rearrangement uses TRBV5-6 and TRBJ2-1, with D possibly TRBD2 on 5 matching bases. Per germline, CDR1 SGHDT and CDR2 YYEEEE. Between the trimmed V and J ends, which lost 0 bases and 9 bases, there was a span of 13 bases. The CDR3 covers 14 residues. DNA for the CDR3: TGTGCCAGCAGCTTGGGGACTTTCCCCGGTGAGCAGTTCTTC. It codes for CASSLGTFPGEQFF. The whole variable domain, filled in from reference TRBV5-6 and TRBJ2-1, reads DAGVTQSPTHLIKTRGQQVTLRCSPKSGHDTVSWYQQALGQGPQFIFQYYEEEERQRGNFPDRFSGHQFPNYSSELNVNALLLGDSALYLCASSLGTFPGEQFFGPGTRLTVL.

The rearrangement links TRBV28 to TRBJ1-5; tentatively, D is TRBD1 (5 bases). Germline V gene data show CDR1 as MDHEN and CDR2 as SYDVKM. Trimming stripped 2 bases from V and 0 bases from J, with 11 bases between. This CDR3 comprises 16 residues. In nucleotides, the CDR3 is TGTGCCAGCAGTTTACTACAGGCCAATAGCAATCAGCCCCAGCATTTT. It encodes CASSLLQANSNQPQHF.